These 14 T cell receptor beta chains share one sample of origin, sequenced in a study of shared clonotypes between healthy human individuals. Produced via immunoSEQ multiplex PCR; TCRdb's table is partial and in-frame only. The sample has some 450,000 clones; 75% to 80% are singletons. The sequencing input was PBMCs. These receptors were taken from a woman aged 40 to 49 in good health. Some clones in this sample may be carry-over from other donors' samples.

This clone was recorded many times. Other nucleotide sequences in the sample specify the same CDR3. CDR3 DNA: TGTGCCACCAGCCCTTTTGGCGGAGCCACAGATACGCAGTATTTT. Translated: CATSPFGGATDTQYF. The chain links TRBV15 to TRBJ2-3, with D unresolved. CDR1 LNHNV and CDR2 YYDKDF come from the germline V gene (reference sequence). V was cut by 5 bases and J by 2 bases, with 14 bases left in between. The CDR3 runs 15 residues.

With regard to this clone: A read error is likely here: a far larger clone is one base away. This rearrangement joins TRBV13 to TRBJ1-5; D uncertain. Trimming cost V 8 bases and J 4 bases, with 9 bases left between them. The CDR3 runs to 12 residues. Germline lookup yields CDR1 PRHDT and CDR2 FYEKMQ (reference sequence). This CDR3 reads CASGANNQPQHF. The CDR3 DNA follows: TGTGCCAGCGGCGCCAATAATCAGCCCCAGCATTTT.

The CDR3 protein is CASSSIKKRGETQYF. As DNA, the CDR3 is TGTGCCAGCAGTTCAATAAAGAAAAGGGGAGAGACCCAGTACTTC. This chain links TRBV28 with TRBJ2-5; D might be TRBD1 (5 bases). This CDR3 contains 15 residues. V dropped 4 bases and J dropped 4 bases, with 16 bases sitting between them. Per germline, CDR1 MDHEN and CDR2 SYDVKM.

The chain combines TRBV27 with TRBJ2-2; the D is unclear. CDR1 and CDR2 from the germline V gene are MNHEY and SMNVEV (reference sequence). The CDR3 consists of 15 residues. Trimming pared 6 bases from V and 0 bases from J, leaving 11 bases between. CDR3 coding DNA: TGTGCCAGCAGATGGCGGAGATCGAACACCGGGGAGCTGTTTTTT. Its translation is CASRWRRSNTGELFF.

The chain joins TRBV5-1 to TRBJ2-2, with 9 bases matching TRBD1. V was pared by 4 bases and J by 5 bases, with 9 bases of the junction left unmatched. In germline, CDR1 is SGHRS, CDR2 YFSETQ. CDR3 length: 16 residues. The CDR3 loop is CASSPGTGTNTGELFF. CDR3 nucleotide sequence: TGCGCCAGCAGCCCCGGGACAGGGACAAATACCGGGGAGCTGTTTTTT.

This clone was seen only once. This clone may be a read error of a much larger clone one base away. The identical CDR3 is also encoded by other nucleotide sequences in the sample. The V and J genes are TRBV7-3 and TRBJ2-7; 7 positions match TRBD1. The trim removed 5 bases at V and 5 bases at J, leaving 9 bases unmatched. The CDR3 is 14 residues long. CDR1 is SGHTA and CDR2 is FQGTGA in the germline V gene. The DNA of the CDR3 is TGTGCCAGCAGCATGGGGCAGGGGGTAAACGAGCAGTACTTC. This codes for CASSMGQGVNEQYF.

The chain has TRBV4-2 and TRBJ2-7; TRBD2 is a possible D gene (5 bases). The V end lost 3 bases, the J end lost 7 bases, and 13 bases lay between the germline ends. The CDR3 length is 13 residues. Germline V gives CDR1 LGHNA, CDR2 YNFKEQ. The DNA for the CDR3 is TGTGCCAGCAGCCAGGACTCGTCTCGAGAGCAGTACTTC. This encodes CASSQDSSREQYF.

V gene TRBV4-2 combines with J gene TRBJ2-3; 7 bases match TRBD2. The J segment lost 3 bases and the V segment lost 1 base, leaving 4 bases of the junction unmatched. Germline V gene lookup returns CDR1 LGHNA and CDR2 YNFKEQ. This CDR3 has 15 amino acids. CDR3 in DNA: TGTGCCAGCAGCCAAGCAACTAGCGTGACAGATACGCAGTATTTT. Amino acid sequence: CASSQATSVTDTQYF.

CDR3 residues: CASSLAGQGFGKQFF. For the CDR3, the DNA is TGTGCCAGCAGCTTGGCGGGACAGGGCTTCGGTAAGCAGTTCTTC. The chain is built from TRBV5-6 and TRBJ2-1; 9 bases match TRBD1. The CDR3 consists of 15 residues. Germline assignment: CDR1 SGHDT and CDR2 YYEEEE. Trimming at V came to 0 bases and at J to 11 bases, leaving 9 bases not matched to a gene.

The CDR3 bases are TGTGCCAGCTCAGCCCTAGCGGGATACGGGCCACAACAAGAGACCCAGTACTTC. Encoded protein: CASSALAGYGPQQETQYF. The chain has TRBV18 and TRBJ2-5; 9 bases match TRBD2. The CDR3 is made up of 18 amino acids. With V trimmed by 5 bases and J by 2 bases, 15 bases remained unmatched. Germline loops: CDR1 KGHSH, CDR2 LQKENI. Full variable domain (missing parts from reference TRBV18 and TRBJ2-5): NAGVMQNPRHLVRRRGQEARLRCSPMKGHSHVYWYRQLPEEGLKFMVYLQKENIIDESGMPKERFSAEFPKEGPSILRIQQVVRGDSAAYFCASSALAGYGPQQETQYFGPGTRLLVL.

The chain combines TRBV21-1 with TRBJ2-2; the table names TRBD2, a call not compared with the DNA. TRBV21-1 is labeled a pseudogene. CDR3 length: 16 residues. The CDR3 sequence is CASSKSTSGNTGELFF. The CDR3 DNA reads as TGTGCCAGCAGCAAATCGACTAGCGGGAACACCGGGGAGCTGTTTTTT.

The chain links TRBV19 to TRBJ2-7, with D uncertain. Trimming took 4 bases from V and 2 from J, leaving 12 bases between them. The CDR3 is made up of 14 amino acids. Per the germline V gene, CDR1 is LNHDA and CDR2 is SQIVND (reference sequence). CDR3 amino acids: CASSTQVDAYEQYF. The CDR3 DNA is TGTGCCAGTAGTACCCAGGTGGACGCCTACGAGCAGTACTTC.

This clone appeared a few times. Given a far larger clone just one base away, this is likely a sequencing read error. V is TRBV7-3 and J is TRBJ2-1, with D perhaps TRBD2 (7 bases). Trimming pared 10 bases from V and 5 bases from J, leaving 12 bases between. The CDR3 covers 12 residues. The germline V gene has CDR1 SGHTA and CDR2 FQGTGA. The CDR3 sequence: CANGGPDNEQFF. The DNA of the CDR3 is TGTGCCAACGGGGGGCCAGACAATGAGCAGTTCTTC.

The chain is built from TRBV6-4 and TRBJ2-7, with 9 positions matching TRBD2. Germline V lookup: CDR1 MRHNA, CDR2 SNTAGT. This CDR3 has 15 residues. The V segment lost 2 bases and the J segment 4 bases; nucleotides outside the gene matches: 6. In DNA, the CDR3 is TGTGCCAGCAGTGACCCAGGTAGCGGGAGTTACGAGCAGTACTTC. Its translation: CASSDPGSGSYEQYF.